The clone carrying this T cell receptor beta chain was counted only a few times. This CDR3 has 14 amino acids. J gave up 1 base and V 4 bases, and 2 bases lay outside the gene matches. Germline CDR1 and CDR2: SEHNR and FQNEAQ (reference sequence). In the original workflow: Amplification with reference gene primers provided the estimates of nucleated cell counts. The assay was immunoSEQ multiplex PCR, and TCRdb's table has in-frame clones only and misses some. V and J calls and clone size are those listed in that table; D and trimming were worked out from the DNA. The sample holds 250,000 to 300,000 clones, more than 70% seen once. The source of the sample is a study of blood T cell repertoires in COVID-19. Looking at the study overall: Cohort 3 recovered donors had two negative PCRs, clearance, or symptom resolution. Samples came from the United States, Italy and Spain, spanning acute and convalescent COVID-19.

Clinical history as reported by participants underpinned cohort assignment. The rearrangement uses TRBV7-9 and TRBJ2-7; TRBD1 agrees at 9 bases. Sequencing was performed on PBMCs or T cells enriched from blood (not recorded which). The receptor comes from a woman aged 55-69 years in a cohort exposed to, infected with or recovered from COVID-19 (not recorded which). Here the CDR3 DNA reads TGTGCCAGCAGCTGGGGGACAGGGTCCTACGAGCAGTACTTC. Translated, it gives CASSWGTGSYEQYF.